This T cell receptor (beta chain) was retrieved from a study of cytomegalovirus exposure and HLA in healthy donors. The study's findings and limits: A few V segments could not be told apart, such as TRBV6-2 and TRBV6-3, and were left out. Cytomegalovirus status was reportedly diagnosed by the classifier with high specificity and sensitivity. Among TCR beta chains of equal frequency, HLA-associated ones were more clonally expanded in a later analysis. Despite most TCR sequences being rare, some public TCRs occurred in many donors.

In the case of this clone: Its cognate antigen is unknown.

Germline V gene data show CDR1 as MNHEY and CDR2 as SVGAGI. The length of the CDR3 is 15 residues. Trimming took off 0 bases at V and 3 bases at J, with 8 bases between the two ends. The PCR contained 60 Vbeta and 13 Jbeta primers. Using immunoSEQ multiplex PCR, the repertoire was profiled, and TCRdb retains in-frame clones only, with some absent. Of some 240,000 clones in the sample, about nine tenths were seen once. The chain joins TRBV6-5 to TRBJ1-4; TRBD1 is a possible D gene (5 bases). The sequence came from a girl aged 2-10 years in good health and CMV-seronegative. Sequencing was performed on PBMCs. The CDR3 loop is CASSYSDRPNEKLFF. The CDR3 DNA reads TGTGCCAGCAGTTACTCAGACAGACCTAATGAAAAACTGTTTTTT.